The 7 T cell receptor beta chains given below trace back to one sample, sequenced in a study of siplizumab effects on memory and regulatory T cells. Measured with immunoSEQ multiplex PCR; TCRdb has only the in-frame clones, and not every one. The table lists tens of thousands of clones, 90% to 98% of them singletons. The sequencing input was naive CD8+ T cells sorted from blood. These receptors all stem from a human donor in good health.

V usage is TRBV18 and J usage is TRBJ1-1; perhaps TRBD1 as D (6 bases). This CDR3 comprises 14 residues. Germline V lookup: CDR1 KGHSH, CDR2 LQKENI. V shed 2 bases and J shed 1 base, with 8 bases lying between them. Here the CDR3 DNA reads TGTGCCAGCTCACCATACAGGGAGAACACTGAAGCTTTCTTT. It translates to CASSPYRENTEAFF.

The chain uses TRBV28 and TRBJ2-7, with D unclear. The CDR3 is made up of 12 amino acids. Germline CDR1 reads MDHEN; CDR2 reads SYDVKM. V was shortened by 1 base and J by 6 bases, with 7 bases between the two germline ends. Written as DNA, the CDR3 is TGTGCCAGCAGTTTATCTTCTGGCGAGCAGTACTTC. Protein sequence: CASSLSSGEQYF.

Remarks on this clone: The sample carries other DNA sequences with the same CDR3. This chain joins TRBV27 and TRBJ1-5; D possibly corresponds to TRBD1 (6 bases). Germline loops: CDR1 MNHEY, CDR2 SMNVEV (reference sequence). V was shortened by 5 bases and J by 2 bases, with 10 bases between the two germline ends. The CDR3 covers 14 residues. CDR3 bases: TGTGCCAGCAGTCTACAGGGCGGCAATCAGCCCCAGCATTTT. It specifies CASSLQGGNQPQHF.

This chain connects TRBV5-1 to TRBJ2-7; D might be TRBD1 or TRBD2, each matching 6 bases. The V gene's germline CDR1 is SGHRS and CDR2 YFSETQ. The CDR3 extends over 15 amino acids. The V end was cut by 3 bases, the J end by 4 bases, with 17 bases between. The CDR3 nucleotides read TGCGCCAGCAGCTGGGGGGCCGGCGCTGTGTACGAGCAGTACTTC. This encodes CASSWGAGAVYEQYF. Filled out from reference TRBV5-1 and TRBJ2-7, the complete variable domain reads KAGVTQTPRYLIKTRGQQVTLSCSPISGHRSVSWYQQTPGQGLQFLFEYFSETQRNKGNFPGRFSGRQFSNSRSEMNVSTLELGDSALYLCASSWGAGAVYEQYFGPGTRLTVT.

V gene TRBV6-5 combines with J gene TRBJ2-7; D not resolved. The CDR3 runs to 15 residues. V lost 2 bases and J lost 0, with 11 bases in between. Looked up from germline, CDR1 is MNHEY and CDR2 is SVGAGI. CDR3 protein: CASSYAVGSSYEQYF. DNA for the CDR3: TGTGCCAGCAGTTACGCCGTTGGATCCTCCTACGAGCAGTACTTC.

The gene calls are TRBV9 and TRBJ2-7; TRBD1 might be the D (5 bases). The length of the CDR3 is 13 residues. Trimming cost V 4 bases and J 0 bases, with 8 bases left between them. Germline CDR1 reads SGDLS; CDR2 reads YYNGEE. The CDR3 sequence is CASSPTDSYEQYF. The CDR3 DNA is TGTGCCAGCAGCCCGACAGACTCCTACGAGCAGTACTTC.

The CDR3 bases are TGCGCCAGCAGCCAAGATAAACAGGGGATGCCTAACTATGGCTACACCTTC. Amino acids: CASSQDKQGMPNYGYTF. The rearrangement links TRBV4-3 to TRBJ1-2; 7 bases fit TRBD1. J lost 0 bases, V lost 0 bases, and 7 bases had no gene match. This CDR3 comprises 17 residues. Germline CDR1 reads LGHNA; CDR2 reads YSLEER.